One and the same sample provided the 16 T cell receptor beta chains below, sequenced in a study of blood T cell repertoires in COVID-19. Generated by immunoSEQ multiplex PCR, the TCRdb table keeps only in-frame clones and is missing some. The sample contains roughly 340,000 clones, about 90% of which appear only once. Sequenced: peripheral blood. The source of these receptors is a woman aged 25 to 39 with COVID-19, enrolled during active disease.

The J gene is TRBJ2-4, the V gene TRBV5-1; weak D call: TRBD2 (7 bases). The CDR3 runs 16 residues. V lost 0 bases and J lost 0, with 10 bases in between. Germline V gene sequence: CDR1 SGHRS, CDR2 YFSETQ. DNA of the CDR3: TGCGCCAGCAGCTTGGCCGGGGGGCTAGCCAAAAACATTCAGTACTTC. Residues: CASSLAGGLAKNIQYF.

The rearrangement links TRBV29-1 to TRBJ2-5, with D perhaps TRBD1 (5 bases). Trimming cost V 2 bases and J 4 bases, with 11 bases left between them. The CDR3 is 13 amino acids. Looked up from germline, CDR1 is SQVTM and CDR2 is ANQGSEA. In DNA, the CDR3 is TGCAGCGTTGAATCCTGGACATTAGAGACCCAGTACTTC. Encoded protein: CSVESWTLETQYF. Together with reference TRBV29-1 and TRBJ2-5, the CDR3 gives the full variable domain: SAVISQKPSRDICQRGTSLTIQCQVDSQVTMMFWYRQQPGQSLTLIATANQGSEATYESGFVIDKFPISRPNLTFSTLTVSNMSPEDSSIYLCSVESWTLETQYFGPGTRLLVL.

DNA of the CDR3: TGTGCCTGGAGTTCCCCCCCAGGCCGCAGGGGAAGTCAGCCCCAGCATTTT. This translates into CAWSSPPGRRGSQPQHF. The chain couples TRBV30 to TRBJ1-5; maybe TRBD1 (6 bases). The CDR3 runs 17 residues. The germline CDR1 and CDR2 sequences are GTSNPN and SVGIG (reference sequence). Trimming shortened V by 2 bases and J by 6 bases, and 23 bases separated the two germline ends.

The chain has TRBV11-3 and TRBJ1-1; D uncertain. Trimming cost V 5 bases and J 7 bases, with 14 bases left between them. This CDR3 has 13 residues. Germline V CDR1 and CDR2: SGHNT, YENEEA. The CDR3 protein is CASSPTSKSEAFF. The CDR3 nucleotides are TGTGCCAGCAGCCCGACATCAAAGAGTGAAGCTTTCTTT.

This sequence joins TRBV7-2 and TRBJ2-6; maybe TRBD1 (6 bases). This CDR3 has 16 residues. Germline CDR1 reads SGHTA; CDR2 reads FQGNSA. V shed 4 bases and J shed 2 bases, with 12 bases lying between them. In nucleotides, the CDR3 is TGTGCCAGCAGCTACTGGGGGCTCGCTGGGGCCAACGTCCTGACTTTC. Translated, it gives CASSYWGLAGANVLTF. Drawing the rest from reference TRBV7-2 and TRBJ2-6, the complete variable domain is GAGVSQSPSNKVTEKGKDVELRCDPISGHTALYWYRQSLGQGLEFLIYFQGNSAPDKSGLPSDRFSAERTGGSVSTLTIQRTQQEDSAVYLCASSYWGLAGANVLTFGAGSRLTVL.

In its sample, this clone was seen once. The CDR3 region has the DNA TGTGCCAGTAGTCGGGTTGGCGTAACTAGCACAGATACGCAGTATTTT. Translated, it gives CASSRVGVTSTDTQYF. The chain has TRBV19 and TRBJ2-3; no clear D gene. Trimming shortened V by 5 bases and J by 0 bases, and 15 bases separated the two germline ends. This CDR3 contains 16 residues. Per the germline V gene, CDR1 is LNHDA and CDR2 is SQIVND (reference sequence).

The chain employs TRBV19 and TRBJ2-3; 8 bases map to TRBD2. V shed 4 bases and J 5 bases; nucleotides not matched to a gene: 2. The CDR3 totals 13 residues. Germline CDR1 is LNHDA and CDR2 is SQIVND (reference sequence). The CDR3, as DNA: TGTGCCAGTAGTAGTCTAGCGGGAGATACGCAGTATTTT. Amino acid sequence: CASSSLAGDTQYF.

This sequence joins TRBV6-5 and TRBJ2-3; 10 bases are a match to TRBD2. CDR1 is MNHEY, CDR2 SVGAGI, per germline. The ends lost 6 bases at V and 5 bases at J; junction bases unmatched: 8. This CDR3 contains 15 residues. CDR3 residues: CASRVASGGRDTQYF. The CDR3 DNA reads TGTGCCAGCAGGGTCGCTAGCGGGGGTAGAGATACGCAGTATTTT.

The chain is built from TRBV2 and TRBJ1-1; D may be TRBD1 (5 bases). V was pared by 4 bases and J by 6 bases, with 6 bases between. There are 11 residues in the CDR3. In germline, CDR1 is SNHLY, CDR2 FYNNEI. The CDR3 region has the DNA TGTGCCAGCAGTGGGGGCCCTGAAGCTTTCTTT. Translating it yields CASSGGPEAFF.

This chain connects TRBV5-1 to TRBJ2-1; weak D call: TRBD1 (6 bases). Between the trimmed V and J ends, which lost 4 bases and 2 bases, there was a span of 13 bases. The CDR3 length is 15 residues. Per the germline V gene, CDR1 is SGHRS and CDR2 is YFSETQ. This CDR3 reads CASSPTGSPYNEQFF. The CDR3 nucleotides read TGCGCCAGCAGCCCGACAGGTAGCCCCTACAATGAGCAGTTCTTC.

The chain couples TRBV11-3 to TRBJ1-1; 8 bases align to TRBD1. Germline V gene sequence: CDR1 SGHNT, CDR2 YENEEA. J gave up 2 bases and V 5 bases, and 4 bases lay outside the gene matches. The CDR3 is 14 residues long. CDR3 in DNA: TGTGCCAGCAGCCCCGGGACAGGTAACACTGAAGCTTTCTTT. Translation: CASSPGTGNTEAFF.

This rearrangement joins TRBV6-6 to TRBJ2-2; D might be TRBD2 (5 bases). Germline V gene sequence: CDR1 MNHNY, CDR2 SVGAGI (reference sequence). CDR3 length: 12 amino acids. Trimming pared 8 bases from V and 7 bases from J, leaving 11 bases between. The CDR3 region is CASPGGRGELFF. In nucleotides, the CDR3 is TGTGCCAGCCCTGGCGGGCGCGGGGAGCTGTTTTTT.

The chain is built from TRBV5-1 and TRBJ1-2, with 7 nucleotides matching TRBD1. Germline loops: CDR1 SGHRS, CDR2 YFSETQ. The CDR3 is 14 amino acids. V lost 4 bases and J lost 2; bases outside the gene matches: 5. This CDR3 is CASSRDRVNYGYTF. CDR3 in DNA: TGCGCCAGCAGCCGAGACAGGGTAAACTATGGCTACACCTTC. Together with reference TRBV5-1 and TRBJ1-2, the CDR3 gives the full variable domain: KAGVTQTPRYLIKTRGQQVTLSCSPISGHRSVSWYQQTPGQGLQFLFEYFSETQRNKGNFPGRFSGRQFSNSRSEMNVSTLELGDSALYLCASSRDRVNYGYTFGSGTRLTVV.

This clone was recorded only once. CDR3 amino acids: CASSLLGQGSTDTQYF. The DNA for the CDR3 is TGTGCCAGCAGCTTACTGGGACAGGGTAGCACAGATACGCAGTATTTT. J is TRBJ2-3 and V is TRBV7-2, with TRBD1 identical over 9 bases. V trimming: 2 bases; J trimming: 0 bases; junction bases outside the gene matches: 3. CDR3 length: 16 residues. Germline V lookup: CDR1 SGHTA, CDR2 FQGNSA.

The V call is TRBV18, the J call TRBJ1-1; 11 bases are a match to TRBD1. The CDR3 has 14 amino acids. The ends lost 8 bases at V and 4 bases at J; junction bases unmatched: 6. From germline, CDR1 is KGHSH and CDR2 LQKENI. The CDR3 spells CASAPGQGVTEAFF. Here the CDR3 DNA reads TGTGCCAGCGCCCCGGGACAGGGGGTCACTGAAGCTTTCTTT.

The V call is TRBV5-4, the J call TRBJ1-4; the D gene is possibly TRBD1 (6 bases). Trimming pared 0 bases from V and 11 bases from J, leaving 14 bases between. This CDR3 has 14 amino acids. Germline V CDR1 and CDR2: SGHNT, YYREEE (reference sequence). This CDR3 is CASSLASPGAKLFF. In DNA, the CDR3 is TGTGCCAGCAGCTTGGCGTCCCCAGGGGCGAAACTGTTTTTT.